A single T cell receptor beta chain is shown here with its context. Profiled with immunoSEQ multiplex PCR; TCRdb holds only in-frame clones, not every one. Of about 320,000 clones in the sample, roughly 87% were seen once. Trimming cost V 2 bases and J 0 bases; bases outside gene matches: 8. This CDR3 spans 17 amino acids. The V gene's germline CDR1 is SGHTA and CDR2 FQGNSA. This entry comes from a study of blood T cell repertoires in COVID-19. The sequencing sample was made of PBMCs or T cells enriched from blood (not recorded which). J is TRBJ2-3 and V is TRBV7-2, with 7 bases identical to TRBD1. The source is a woman between 18 and 29 years old who had recovered from COVID-19. Written as DNA, the CDR3 is TGTGCCAGCAGCTTACTCCGGGACAGCAGCAGCACAGATACGCAGTATTTT. Residues: CASSLLRDSSSTDTQYF.